This paragraph covers one T cell receptor (beta chain) sequence. The target antigen is unknown. This specimen comes from a study of cytomegalovirus exposure and HLA in healthy donors. Broader study findings: Another analysis was done later, and it associated 16,951 TCR beta sequences with HLA alleles at 0.05 false discovery rate. With later analysis, a missense DCLRE1C variant became linked to TCR beta V- and J-gene trimming.

With 60 Vbeta and 13 Jbeta primers, the PCR was carried out. Produced via immunoSEQ multiplex PCR; TCRdb's table is partial and in-frame only. The sample holds 200,000 or so clones, roughly 80% seen once. The V segment lost 5 bases and the J segment 2 bases; nucleotides outside the gene matches: 1. The CDR3 is 13 residues long. Germline values: CDR1 MGHRA, CDR2 YSYEKL. Healthy individuals who donated bone marrow served as the donors. This receptor was identified in a man aged 35-49 years in good health and CMV-seronegative. The chain employs TRBV4-1 and TRBJ1-1; TRBD1 matches 8 bases. The sample consisted of PBMCs. CDR3 region: CASSDRGNTEAFF. The CDR3 nucleotides read TGCGCCAGCAGCGACAGGGGAAACACTGAAGCTTTCTTT.